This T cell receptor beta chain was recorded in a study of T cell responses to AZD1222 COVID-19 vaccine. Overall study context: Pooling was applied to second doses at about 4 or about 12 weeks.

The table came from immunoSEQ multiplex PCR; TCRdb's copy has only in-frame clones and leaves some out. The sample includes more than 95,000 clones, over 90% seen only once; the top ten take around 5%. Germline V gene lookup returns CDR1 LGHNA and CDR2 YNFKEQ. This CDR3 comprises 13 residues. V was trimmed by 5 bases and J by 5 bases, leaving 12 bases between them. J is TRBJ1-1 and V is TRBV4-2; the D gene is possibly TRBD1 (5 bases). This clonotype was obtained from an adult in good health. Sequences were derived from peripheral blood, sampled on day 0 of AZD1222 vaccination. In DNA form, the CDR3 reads TGTGCCAGCAGCGAAAGGCGGGGGACTGAAGCTTTCTTT. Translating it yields CASSERRGTEAFF.